This record concerns one T cell receptor beta chain sequence. Its antigen is as yet unknown. The data were produced by immunoSEQ multiplex PCR, yet TCRdb's version contains in-frame clones alone and is incomplete. Altogether about 75,000 clones are present, around 85% being singletons, with the ten largest covering 3%. The sample belongs to a study of cytomegalovirus exposure and HLA in healthy donors. Study-level findings and limits: In vitro work confirmed that three CMV-associated chains recognize CMV antigens.

This CDR3 has 19 residues. Unmatched junction bases numbered 19, after V lost 1 base and J lost 5 bases. Germline values: CDR1 SGHTA, CDR2 FQGNSA. The origin of this receptor is a man younger than 45 in good health and CMV-seronegative. V is TRBV7-2 and J is TRBJ1-2; 7 bases are a match to TRBD1. Material for sequencing was PBMCs. As DNA, the CDR3 is TGTGCCAGCAGCTTAGGCCCCGACAGGGTCCAACCCCTTCGTTATGGCTACACCTTC. The encoded protein is CASSLGPDRVQPLRYGYTF.